The entry below gives a single T cell receptor (beta chain) sequence along with its context. Its target is unknown. Primers: 60 Vbeta forward and 13 Jbeta reverse. Sequencing was performed with immunoSEQ multiplex PCR; in TCRdb, only in-frame clones are kept and a portion is missing. The profile covers about 110,000 clones, with around 80% appearing a single time and roughly 6.2% taken by the ten largest. The data are from a study of cytomegalovirus exposure and HLA in healthy donors. Study as a whole: Prior work identified roughly 120 million unique TCR beta sequences in 150 million to 200 million T cells. Study conclusions and caveats: CMV antigen specificity was confirmed in vitro for a few CMV-associated chains. Reportedly, diagnosis of cytomegalovirus status by the classifier showed high specificity and sensitivity. In a later analysis, common viral pathogens appeared linked to several of the most significant clusters.

Germline V gives CDR1 SGHDT, CDR2 YYEEEE. The CDR3 runs to 14 residues. Trimming cost V 4 bases and J 4 bases; bases outside gene matches: 6. The sequence was obtained from a man between 25 and 39 years old in good health and CMV-seropositive. The sample comprised PBMCs. The chain combines TRBV5-6 with TRBJ2-5; TRBD2 agrees at 8 bases. CDR3 nucleotides: TGTGCCAGCAGCCGAACGGGGGGGGGAGAGACCCAGTACTTC. This codes for CASSRTGGGETQYF.